These 5 T cell receptor beta chains came from one sample sequenced in a study of T cells in Graves' hyperthyroidism and ophthalmopathy. RNA transcripts yielded amplified TCR beta CDR3 regions. The study used the HTBI primer set for a first-round RT-PCR of the TCR CDR3. Using its own MiXCR run on the multiplex PCR reads, TCRdb lists one record per CDR3 protein. The sample has roughly 840,000 distinct CDR3 sequences, roughly 40% seen once; the top ten hold approximately 8.7%. The sequencing sample was made of blood. These receptors were obtained from a man between 18 and 29 years old with Graves' hyperthyroidism.

This clonotype was recorded only once. The chain uses TRBV20-1 and TRBJ2-2; D is perhaps TRBD1 (6 bases). From germline, CDR1 is DFQATT and CDR2 SNEGSKA (reference sequence). Deletions cut 2 bases from V and 4 bases from J, with 11 bases between. This CDR3 spans 14 amino acids. Here the CDR3 DNA reads TGCAGTGCTAGATTCCAGGGGTCCACCGGGGAGCTGTTTTTT. It translates to CSARFQGSTGELFF.

This sequence joins TRBV7-2 and TRBJ2-7; 9 nucleotides align to TRBD1. Germline V lookup: CDR1 SGHTA, CDR2 FQGNSA. V dropped 1 base and J dropped 5; count of bases not matched to a gene: 3. This CDR3 has 14 amino acids. The CDR3 loop reads CASSLGDRANEQYF. The CDR3 nucleotides read TGTGCCAGCAGCTTAGGGGACAGGGCAAACGAGCAGTACTTC.

This clonotype was recorded at least ten times. V usage is TRBV7-9 and J usage is TRBJ1-1; D unclear. The CDR3 length is 15 residues. V shed 5 bases and J shed 0 bases, with 13 bases lying between them. From germline, CDR1 is SEHNR and CDR2 FQNEAQ (reference sequence). CDR3 region: CASSPTTDMNTEAFF. The CDR3, as DNA: TGTGCCAGCAGCCCAACGACGGATATGAACACTGAAGCTTTCTTT.

About this clonotype: One end of the junction is discordant with germline, which a read error may explain. This chain connects TRBV7-9 to TRBJ2-2, with D unresolved. The V gene's germline CDR1 is SEHNR and CDR2 FQNEAQ (reference sequence). CDR3 length: 15 amino acids. CDR3 region: CASSQDFRGTGELFF. The CDR3 DNA sequence: TGCGCCAGCAGCCAAGATTTTCGCGGTACCGGGGAGCTGTTTTTT.

Comment on this clonotype: A junction end diverges from the germline sequence, so it may reflect a read error. The chain has TRBV19 and TRBJ2-5; unclear D gene. The CDR3 is 15 amino acids. Germline CDR1 is LNHDA and CDR2 is SQIVND (reference sequence). The CDR3 nucleotides read TGTGCCGGTAGTATAGATCTAACAGCCCCAGAGACCCAGTACTTC. Translating it yields CAGSIDLTAPETQYF. The full variable domain, its missing parts supplied by reference TRBV19 and TRBJ2-5, is DGGITQSPKYLFRKEGQNVTLSCEQNLNHDAMYWYRQDPGQGLRLIYYSQIVNDFQKGDIAEGYSVSREKKESFPLTVTSAQKNPTAFYLCAGSIDLTAPETQYFGPGTRLLVL.